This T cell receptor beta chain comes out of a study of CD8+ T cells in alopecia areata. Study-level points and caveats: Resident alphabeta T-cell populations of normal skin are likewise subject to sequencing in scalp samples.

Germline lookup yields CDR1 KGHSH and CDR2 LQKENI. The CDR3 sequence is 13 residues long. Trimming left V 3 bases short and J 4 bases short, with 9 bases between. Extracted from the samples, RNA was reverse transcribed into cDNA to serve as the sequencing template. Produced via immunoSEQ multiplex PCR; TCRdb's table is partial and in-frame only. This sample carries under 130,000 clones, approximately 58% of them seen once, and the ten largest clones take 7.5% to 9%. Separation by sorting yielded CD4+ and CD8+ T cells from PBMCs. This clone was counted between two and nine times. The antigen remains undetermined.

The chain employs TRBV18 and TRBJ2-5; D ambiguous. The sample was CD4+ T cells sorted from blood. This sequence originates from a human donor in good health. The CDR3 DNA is TGTGCCAGCTCACCCGATGAGGCAGAGACCCAGTACTTC. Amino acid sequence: CASSPDEAETQYF.